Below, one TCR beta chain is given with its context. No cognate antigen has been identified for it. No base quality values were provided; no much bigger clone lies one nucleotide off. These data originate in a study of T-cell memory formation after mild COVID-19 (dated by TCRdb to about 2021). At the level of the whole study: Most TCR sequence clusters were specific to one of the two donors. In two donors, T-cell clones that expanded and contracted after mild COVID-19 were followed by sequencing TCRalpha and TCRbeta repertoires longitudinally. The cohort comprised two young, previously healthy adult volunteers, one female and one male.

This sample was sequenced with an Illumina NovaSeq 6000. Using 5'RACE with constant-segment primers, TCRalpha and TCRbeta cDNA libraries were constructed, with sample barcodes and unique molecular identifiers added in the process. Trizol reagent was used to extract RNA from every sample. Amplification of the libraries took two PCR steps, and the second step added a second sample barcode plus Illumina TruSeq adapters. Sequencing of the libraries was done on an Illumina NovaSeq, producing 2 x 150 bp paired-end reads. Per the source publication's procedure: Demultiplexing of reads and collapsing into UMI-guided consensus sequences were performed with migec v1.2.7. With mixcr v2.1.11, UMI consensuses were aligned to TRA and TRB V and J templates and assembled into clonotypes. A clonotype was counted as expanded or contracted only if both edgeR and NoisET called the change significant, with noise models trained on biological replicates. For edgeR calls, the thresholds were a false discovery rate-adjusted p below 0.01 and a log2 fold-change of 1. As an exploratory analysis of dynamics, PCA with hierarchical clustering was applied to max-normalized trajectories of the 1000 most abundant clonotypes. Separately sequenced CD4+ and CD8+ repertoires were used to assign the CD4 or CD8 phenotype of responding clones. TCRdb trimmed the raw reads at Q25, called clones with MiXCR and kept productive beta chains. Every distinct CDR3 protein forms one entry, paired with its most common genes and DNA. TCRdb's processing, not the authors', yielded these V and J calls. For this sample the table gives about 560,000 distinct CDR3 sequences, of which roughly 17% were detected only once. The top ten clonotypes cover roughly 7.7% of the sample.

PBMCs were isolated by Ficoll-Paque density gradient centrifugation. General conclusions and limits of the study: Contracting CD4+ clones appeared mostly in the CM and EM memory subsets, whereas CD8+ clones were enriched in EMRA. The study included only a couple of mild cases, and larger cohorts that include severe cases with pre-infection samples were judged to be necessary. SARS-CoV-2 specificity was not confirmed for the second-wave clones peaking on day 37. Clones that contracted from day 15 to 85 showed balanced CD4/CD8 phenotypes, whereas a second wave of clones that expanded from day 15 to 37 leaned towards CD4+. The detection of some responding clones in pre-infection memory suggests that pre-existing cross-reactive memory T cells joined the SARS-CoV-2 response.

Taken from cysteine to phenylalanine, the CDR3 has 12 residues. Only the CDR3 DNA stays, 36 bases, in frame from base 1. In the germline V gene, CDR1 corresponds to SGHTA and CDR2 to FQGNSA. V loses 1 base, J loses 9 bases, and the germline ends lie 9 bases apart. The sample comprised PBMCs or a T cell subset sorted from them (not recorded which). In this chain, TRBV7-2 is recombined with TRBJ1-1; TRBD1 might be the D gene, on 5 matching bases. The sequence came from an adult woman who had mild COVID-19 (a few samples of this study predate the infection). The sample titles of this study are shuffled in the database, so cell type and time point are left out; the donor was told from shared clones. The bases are TGTGCCAGCAGCTTAGTTCCAGGGAAAGCTTTCTTT. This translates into CASSLVPGKAFF.